Listed here are 11 T cell receptor beta chains from one sample, sequenced in a study of blood T cell repertoires in COVID-19. Assay used: immunoSEQ multiplex PCR; TCRdb lists only in-frame clones, some missing. The sample yields 400,000 to 450,000 clones, about nine tenths seen once. Material: peripheral blood. These TCRs come from a woman in her forties or fifties with COVID-19, enrolled during active disease.

The genes are TRBV27 and TRBJ1-6; D possibly corresponds to TRBD1 (5 bases). Looked up from germline, CDR1 is MNHEY and CDR2 is SMNVEV (reference sequence). Trimming pared 5 bases from V and 6 bases from J, leaving 14 bases between. The CDR3 loop spans 15 amino acids. This CDR3 is CASSRGSTSNSPLHF. CDR3 nucleotides: TGTGCCAGCAGTAGGGGCTCCACCTCTAATTCACCCCTCCACTTT.

This chain joins TRBV4-1 and TRBJ1-5; TRBD1 agrees at 7 bases. Germline CDR1 MGHRA, CDR2 YSYEKL. J gave up 4 bases and V 7 bases, and 10 bases lay outside the gene matches. The CDR3 is made up of 15 amino acids. CDR3: CASNLNPGGNQPQHF. The CDR3 DNA reads TGCGCCAGCAATCTGAATCCAGGGGGAAATCAGCCCCAGCATTTT.

J is TRBJ2-5 and V is TRBV6-5; D is perhaps TRBD2 (5 bases). Germline CDR1 reads MNHEY; CDR2 reads SVGAGI. This CDR3 has 15 amino acids. V gave up 0 bases and J gave up 4 bases, with 12 bases separating them. CDR3 nucleotides: TGTGCCAGCAGTTACTCACGCCGGACTTCAGAGACCCAGTACTTC. It codes for CASSYSRRTSETQYF.

DNA of the CDR3: TGCAGTGCCGGTCGCAGGGACGAGCAGTACTTC. Its protein is CSAGRRDEQYF. The chain carries TRBV20-1 and TRBJ2-7, with TRBD1 as a possible D gene (5 bases). The CDR3 runs to 11 residues. The germline gives CDR1 DFQATT, CDR2 SNEGSKA (reference sequence). V was pared by 6 bases and J by 5 bases, with 11 bases between.

The gene calls are TRBV7-2 and TRBJ2-1; TRBD1 aligns across 7 bases. CDR1 and CDR2 from the germline V gene are SGHTA and FQGNSA. V lost 3 bases and J lost 6; bases outside the gene matches: 11. The CDR3 spans 16 residues. The CDR3 DNA is TGTGCCAGCAGCTTCCTTAACAGGGGTTTCTTCAATGAGCAGTTCTTC. This encodes CASSFLNRGFFNEQFF.

The J gene is TRBJ2-5, the V gene TRBV4-1; TRBD2 might be the D (7 bases). Germline V CDR1 and CDR2: MGHRA, YSYEKL. V was pared by 0 bases and J by 5 bases, with 28 bases between. The CDR3 spans 20 residues. The chain's CDR3 is CASSQDLPAGLRGLQETQYF. The DNA of the CDR3 is TGCGCCAGCAGCCAAGATCTACCGGCAGGGTTGCGGGGGCTCCAGGAGACCCAGTACTTC.

This chain joins TRBV28 and TRBJ1-1, with D unclear. Germline V gene lookup returns CDR1 MDHEN and CDR2 SYDVKM. V shed 7 bases and J shed 3 bases, with 18 bases lying between them. The CDR3 length is 15 residues. This CDR3 is CASIEMGDLYTEAFF. The CDR3 bases are TGTGCCAGCATTGAGATGGGCGACCTTTACACTGAAGCTTTCTTT.

This sequence joins TRBV6-5 and TRBJ2-7; TRBD2 aligns across 7 bases. From germline, CDR1 is MNHEY and CDR2 SVGAGI. CDR3 length: 14 residues. Trimming at V came to 11 bases and at J to 0 bases, leaving 10 bases not matched to a gene. CDR3 bases: TGTGCCGTCGCTGGGGGGGTTCCCTCCTACGAGCAGTACTTC. Protein product: CAVAGGVPSYEQYF.

The chain employs TRBV19 and TRBJ1-3; unclear D gene. CDR1 is LNHDA and CDR2 is SQIVND in the germline V gene (reference sequence). The CDR3 has 17 amino acids. V lost 0 bases, J lost 0 bases, and 12 bases lay in between. CDR3 in DNA: TGTGCCAGTAGTATAGATTCGAGGTTGTCCTCTGGAAACACCATATATTTT. Protein: CASSIDSRLSSGNTIYF.

The rearrangement uses TRBV27 and TRBJ2-6; TRBD1 aligns across 8 bases. Germline V gives CDR1 MNHEY, CDR2 SMNVEV (reference sequence). The CDR3 has 14 residues. V lost 7 bases, J lost 2 bases, and 1 base stayed unmatched. The DNA of the CDR3 is TGTGCCAGCACAGGGGGCGCTGGGGCCAACGTCCTGACTTTC. Protein: CASTGGAGANVLTF.

The chain carries TRBV27 and TRBJ2-7; D remains ambiguous. Germline assignment: CDR1 MNHEY and CDR2 SMNVEV (reference sequence). V shed 5 bases and J shed 2 bases, with 7 bases lying between them. CDR3 length equals 12 residues. In nucleotides, the CDR3 is TGTGCCAGCAGTAACAGACCCTACGAGCAGTACTTC. Its translation is CASSNRPYEQYF.